This entry describes one T cell receptor beta chain. This record belongs to a study of blood T cell repertoires in COVID-19. On the study more broadly: The study drew acute and convalescent COVID-19 samples from the United States, Italy and Spain. The analysed material was cDNA or gDNA that came from T cells, B-cell-depleted T cells, or PBMCs.

Deletions cut 5 bases from V and 7 bases from J, with 9 bases between. The CDR3 has 12 amino acids. Germline assignment: CDR1 SEHNR and CDR2 FQNEAQ (reference sequence). Authors' methods: Estimates of nucleated cell counts were drawn from the amplification of reference gene primers. Data came from immunoSEQ multiplex PCR; TCRdb stores just in-frame clones and leaves some out. That table gives V, J and clone size, and the DNA gave D and trimming. The table has 99,000 or so clones, about four fifths seen once. This receptor was taken from an elderly woman with acute or convalescent COVID-19. The chain recombines TRBV7-9 with TRBJ1-5, with no clear D. The sequencing sample was made of peripheral blood. CDR3 sequence: CASSTLEQPQHF. CDR3 coding DNA: TGTGCCAGCAGCACCCTCGAGCAGCCCCAGCATTTT.